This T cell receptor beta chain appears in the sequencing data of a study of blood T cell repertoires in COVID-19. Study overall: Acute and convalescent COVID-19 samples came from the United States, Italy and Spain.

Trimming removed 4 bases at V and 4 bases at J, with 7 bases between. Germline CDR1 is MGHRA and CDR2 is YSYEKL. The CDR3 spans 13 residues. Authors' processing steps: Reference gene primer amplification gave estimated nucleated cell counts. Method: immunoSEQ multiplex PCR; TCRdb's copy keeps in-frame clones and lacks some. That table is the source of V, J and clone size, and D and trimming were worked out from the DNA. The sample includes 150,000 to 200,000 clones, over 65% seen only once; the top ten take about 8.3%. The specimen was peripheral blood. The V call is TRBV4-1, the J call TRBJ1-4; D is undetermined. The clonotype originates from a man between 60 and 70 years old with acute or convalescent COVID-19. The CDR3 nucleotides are TGCGCCAGCAGCCTAACAGTTAATGAAAAACTGTTTTTT. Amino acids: CASSLTVNEKLFF.